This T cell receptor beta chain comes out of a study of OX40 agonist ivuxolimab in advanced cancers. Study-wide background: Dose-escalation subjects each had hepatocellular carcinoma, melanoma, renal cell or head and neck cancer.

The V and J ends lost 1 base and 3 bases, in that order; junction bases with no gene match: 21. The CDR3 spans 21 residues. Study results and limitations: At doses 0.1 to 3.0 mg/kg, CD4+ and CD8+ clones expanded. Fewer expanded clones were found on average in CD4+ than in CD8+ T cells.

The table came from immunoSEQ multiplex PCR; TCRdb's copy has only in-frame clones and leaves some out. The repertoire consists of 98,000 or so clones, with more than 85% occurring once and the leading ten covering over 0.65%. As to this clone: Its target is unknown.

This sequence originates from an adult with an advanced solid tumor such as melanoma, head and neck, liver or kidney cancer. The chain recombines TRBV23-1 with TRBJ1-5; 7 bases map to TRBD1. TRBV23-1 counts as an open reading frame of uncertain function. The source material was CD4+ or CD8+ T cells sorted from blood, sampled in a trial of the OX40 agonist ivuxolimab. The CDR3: CASSQCIFKDRSDLDNQPQHF. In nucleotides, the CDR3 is TGCGCCAGCAGTCAATGTATTTTTAAGGACAGGTCAGACTTGGACAATCAGCCCCAGCATTTT.